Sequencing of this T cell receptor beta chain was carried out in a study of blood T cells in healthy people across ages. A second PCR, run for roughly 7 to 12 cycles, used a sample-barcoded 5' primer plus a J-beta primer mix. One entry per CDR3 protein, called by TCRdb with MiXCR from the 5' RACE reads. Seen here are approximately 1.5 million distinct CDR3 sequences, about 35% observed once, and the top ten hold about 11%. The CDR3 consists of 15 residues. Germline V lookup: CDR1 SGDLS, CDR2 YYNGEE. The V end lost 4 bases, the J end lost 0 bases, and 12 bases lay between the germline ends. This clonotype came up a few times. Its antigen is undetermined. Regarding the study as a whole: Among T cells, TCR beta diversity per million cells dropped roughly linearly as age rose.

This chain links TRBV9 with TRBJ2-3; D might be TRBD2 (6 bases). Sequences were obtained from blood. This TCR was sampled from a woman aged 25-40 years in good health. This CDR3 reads CASSLQEGSTDTQYF. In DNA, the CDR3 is TGTGCCAGCAGCTTACAGGAGGGGAGCACAGATACGCAGTATTTT.